This T cell receptor beta chain was obtained from a study of type 1 regulatory T cells. In the study overall: This in vitro CD4 product, T-allo10, is enriched for Tr1 cells and alloantigen-specific.

There are 13 residues in the CDR3. Germline-derived CDR1 and CDR2 are KGHSH and LQKENI. V was clipped by 1 base and J by 3 bases, with 5 bases between them. MiXCR, applied by TCRdb to the reads, yields one record per CDR3 protein. The repertoire consists of 20,000 to 25,000 distinct CDR3 sequences, with around 47% occurring once and the leading ten covering roughly 5%. This clonotype has ten or more counts. Its cognate antigen is unknown. The gene calls are TRBV18 and TRBJ2-3; D gene unclear. The specimen sequenced was cultured T cells, either the whole culture or a sorted T cell fraction (not recorded which). The sequence was obtained from a human donor in good health. In nucleotides, the CDR3 is TGTGCCAGCTCACCACTGGCTACAGATACGCAGTATTTT. Amino acids: CASSPLATDTQYF.